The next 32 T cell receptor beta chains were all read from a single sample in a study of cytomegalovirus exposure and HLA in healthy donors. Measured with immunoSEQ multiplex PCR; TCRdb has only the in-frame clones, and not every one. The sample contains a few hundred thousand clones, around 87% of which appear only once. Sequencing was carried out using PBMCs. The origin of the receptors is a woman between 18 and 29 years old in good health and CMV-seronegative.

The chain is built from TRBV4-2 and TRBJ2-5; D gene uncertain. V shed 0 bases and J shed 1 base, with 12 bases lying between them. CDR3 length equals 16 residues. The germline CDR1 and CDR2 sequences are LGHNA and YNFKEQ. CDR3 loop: CASSQEVSAPQETQYF. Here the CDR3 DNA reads TGTGCCAGCAGCCAAGAAGTAAGCGCTCCCCAAGAGACCCAGTACTTC.

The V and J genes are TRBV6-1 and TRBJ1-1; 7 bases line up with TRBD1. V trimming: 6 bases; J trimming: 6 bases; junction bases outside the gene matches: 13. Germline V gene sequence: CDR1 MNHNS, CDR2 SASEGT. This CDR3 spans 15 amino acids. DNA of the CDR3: TGTGCCAGCAGGGGACAGAGCGTCGTAGGGGCTGAAGCTTTCTTT. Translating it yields CASRGQSVVGAEAFF.

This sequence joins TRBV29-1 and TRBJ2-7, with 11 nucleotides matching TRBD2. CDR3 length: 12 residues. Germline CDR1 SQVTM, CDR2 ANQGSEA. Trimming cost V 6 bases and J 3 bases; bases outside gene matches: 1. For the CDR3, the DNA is TGCAGCGTACTAGCGGGAGACTACGAGCAGTACTTC. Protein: CSVLAGDYEQYF.

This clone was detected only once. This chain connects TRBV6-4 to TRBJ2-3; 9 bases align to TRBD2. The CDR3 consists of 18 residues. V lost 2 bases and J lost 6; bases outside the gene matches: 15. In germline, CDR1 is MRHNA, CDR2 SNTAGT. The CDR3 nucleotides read TGTGCCAGCAGTGACCCCGGCCTAGCGGGATGGCGGATGGATACGCAGTATTTT. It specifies CASSDPGLAGWRMDTQYF.

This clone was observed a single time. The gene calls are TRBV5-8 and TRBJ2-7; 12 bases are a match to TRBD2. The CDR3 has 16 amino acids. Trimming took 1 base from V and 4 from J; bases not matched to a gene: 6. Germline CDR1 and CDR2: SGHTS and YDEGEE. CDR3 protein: CASSLLTGTSGYEQYF. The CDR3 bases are TGTGCCAGCAGCTTGCTTACCGGGACTAGCGGGTACGAGCAGTACTTC.

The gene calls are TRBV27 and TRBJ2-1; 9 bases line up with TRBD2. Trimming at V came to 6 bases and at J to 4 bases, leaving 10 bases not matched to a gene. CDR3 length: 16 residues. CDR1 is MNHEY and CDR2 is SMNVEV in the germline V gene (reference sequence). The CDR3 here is CASRLNLAGAYNEQFF. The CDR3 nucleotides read TGTGCCAGCAGACTAAATTTAGCGGGAGCTTACAATGAGCAGTTCTTC.

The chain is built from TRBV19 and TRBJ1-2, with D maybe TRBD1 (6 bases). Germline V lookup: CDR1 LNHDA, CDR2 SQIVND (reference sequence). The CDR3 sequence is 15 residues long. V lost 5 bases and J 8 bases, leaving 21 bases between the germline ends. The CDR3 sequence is CASSPGALRGNGYTF. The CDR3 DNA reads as TGTGCCAGTAGTCCGGGGGCCTTGCGGGGGAACGGCTACACCTTC.

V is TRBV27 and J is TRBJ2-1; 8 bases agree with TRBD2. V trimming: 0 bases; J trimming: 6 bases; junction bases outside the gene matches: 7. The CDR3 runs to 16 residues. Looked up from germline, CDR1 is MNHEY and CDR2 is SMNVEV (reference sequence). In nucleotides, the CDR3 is TGTGCCAGCAGTTTATCGGTCGGACTAGCTAGCAATGAGCAGTTCTTC. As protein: CASSLSVGLASNEQFF.

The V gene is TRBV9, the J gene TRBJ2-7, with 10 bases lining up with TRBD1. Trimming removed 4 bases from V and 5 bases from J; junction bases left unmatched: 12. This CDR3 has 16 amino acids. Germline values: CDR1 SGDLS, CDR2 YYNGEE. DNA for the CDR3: TGTGCCAGCAGCCCCGAAGGGGGACAGGGGTACCACGAGCAGTACTTC. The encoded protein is CASSPEGGQGYHEQYF.

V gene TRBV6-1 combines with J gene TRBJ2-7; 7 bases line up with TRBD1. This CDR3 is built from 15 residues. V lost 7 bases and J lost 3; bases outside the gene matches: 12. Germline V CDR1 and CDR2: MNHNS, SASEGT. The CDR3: CASTDRDSRDYEQYF. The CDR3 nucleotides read TGTGCCAGCACCGACAGGGACAGCCGAGACTACGAGCAGTACTTC.

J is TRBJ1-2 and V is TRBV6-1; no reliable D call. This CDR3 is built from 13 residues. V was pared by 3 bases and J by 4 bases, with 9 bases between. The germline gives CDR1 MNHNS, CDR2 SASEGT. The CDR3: CASSEGRIYGYTF. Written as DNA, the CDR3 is TGTGCCAGCAGTGAGGGCAGGATCTATGGCTACACCTTC.

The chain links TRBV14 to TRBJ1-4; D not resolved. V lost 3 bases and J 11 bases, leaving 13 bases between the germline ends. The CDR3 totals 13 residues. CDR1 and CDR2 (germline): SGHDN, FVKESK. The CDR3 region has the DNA TGTGCCAGCAGCCATTCGGGGTCCGGGAAACTGTTTTTT. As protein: CASSHSGSGKLFF.

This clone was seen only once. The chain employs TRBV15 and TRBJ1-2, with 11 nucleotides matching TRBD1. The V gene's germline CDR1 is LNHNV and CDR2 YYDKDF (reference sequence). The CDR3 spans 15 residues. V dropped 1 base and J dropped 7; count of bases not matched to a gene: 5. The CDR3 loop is CATSRVRTGGSGYTF. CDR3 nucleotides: TGTGCCACCAGCAGAGTTAGGACAGGGGGCTCTGGCTACACCTTC.

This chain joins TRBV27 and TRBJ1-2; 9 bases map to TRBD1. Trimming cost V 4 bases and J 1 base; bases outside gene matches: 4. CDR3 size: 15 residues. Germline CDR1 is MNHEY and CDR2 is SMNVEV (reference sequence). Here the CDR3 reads CASSYGQGINYGYTF. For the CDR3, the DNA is TGTGCCAGCAGTTATGGACAGGGGATTAACTATGGCTACACCTTC.

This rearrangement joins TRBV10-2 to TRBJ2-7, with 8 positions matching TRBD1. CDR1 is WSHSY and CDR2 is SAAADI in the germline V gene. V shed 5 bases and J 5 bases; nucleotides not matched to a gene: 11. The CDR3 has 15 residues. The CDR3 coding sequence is TGCGCCAGCAGTCCCGTACAGGGGGTAGGCAACGAGCAGTACTTC. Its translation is CASSPVQGVGNEQYF.

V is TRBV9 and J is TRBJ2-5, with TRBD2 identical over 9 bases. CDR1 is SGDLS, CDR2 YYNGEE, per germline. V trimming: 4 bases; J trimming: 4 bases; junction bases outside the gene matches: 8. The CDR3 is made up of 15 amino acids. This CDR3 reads CASSLSGSFGETQYF. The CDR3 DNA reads TGTGCCAGCAGCCTTAGCGGGAGTTTCGGAGAGACCCAGTACTTC.

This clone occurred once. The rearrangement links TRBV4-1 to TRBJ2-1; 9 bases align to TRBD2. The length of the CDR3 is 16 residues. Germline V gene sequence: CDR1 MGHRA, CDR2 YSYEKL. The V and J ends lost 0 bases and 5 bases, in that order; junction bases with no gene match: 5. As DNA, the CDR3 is TGCGCCAGCAGCCAAGATCTTGCGGGAGGGGACAATGAGCAGTTCTTC. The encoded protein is CASSQDLAGGDNEQFF.

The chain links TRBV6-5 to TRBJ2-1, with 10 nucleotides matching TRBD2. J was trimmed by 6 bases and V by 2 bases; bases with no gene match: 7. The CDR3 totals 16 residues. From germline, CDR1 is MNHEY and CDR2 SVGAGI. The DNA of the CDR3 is TGTGCCAGCAGTTACGGGGGACTAGCGCGATCCAATGAGCAGTTCTTC. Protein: CASSYGGLARSNEQFF.

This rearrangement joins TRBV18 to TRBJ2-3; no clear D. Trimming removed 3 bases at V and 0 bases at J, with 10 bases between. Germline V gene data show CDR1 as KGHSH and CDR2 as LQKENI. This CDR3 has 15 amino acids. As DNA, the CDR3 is TGTGCCAGCTCACCGACGGCGGCTAGCACAGATACGCAGTATTTT. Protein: CASSPTAASTDTQYF.

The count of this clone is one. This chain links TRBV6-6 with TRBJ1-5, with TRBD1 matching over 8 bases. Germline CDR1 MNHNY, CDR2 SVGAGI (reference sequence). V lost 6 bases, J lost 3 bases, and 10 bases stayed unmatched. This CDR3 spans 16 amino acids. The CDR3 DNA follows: TGTGCCAGCAGCAACCGACAGGGGCGCTACAATCAGCCCCAGCATTTT. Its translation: CASSNRQGRYNQPQHF.

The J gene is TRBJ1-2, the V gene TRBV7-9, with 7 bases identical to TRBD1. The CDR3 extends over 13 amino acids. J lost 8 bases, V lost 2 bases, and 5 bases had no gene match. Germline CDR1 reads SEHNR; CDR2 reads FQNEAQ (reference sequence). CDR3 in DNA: TGTGCCAGCAGCTTAAACAGGGGATCGGGCTACACCTTC. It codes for CASSLNRGSGYTF. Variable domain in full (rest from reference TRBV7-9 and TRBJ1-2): DTGVSQNPRHKITKRGQNVTFRCDPISEHNRLYWYRQTLGQGPEFLTYFQNEAQLEKSRLLSDRFSAERPKGSFSTLEIQRTEQGDSAMYLCASSLNRGSGYTFGSGTRLTVV.

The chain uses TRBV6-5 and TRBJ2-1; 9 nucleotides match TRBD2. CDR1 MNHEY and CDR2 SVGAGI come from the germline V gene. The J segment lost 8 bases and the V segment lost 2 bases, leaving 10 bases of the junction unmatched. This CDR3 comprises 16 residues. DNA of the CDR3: TGTGCCAGCAGTTACCTTCCCGGGACTAGCTTGTATGAGCAGTTCTTC. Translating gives CASSYLPGTSLYEQFF.

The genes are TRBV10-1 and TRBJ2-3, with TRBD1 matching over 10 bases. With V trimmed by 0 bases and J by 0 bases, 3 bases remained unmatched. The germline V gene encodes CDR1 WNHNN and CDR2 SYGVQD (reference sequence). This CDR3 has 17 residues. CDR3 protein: CASSESGQGHSTDTQYF. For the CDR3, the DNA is TGCGCCAGCAGTGAGTCGGGACAGGGGCATAGCACAGATACGCAGTATTTT.

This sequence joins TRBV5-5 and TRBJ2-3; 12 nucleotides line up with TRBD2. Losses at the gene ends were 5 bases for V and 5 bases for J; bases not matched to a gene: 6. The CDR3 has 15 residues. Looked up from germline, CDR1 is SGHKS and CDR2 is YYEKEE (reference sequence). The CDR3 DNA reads TGTGCCAGCAGTCGACTAGCGGGAGTGGAAGATACGCAGTATTTT. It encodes CASSRLAGVEDTQYF.

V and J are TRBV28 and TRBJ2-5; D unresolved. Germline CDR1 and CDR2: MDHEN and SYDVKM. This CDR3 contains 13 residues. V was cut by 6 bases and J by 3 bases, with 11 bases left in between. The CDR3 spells CASRPHEEETQYF. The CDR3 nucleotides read TGTGCCAGCAGACCCCATGAGGAAGAGACCCAGTACTTC.

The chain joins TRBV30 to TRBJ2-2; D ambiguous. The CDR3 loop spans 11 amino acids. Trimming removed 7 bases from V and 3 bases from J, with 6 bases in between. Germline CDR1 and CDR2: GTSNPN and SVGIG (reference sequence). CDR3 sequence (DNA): TGTGCCTTTCAATACACCGGGGAGCTGTTTTTT. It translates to CAFQYTGELFF.

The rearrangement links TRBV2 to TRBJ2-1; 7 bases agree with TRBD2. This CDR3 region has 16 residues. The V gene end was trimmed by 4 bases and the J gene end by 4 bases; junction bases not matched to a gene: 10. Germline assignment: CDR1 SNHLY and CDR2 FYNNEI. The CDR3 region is CASSGVRASGYNEQFF. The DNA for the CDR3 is TGTGCCAGCAGTGGGGTTCGGGCTAGCGGATACAATGAGCAGTTCTTC.

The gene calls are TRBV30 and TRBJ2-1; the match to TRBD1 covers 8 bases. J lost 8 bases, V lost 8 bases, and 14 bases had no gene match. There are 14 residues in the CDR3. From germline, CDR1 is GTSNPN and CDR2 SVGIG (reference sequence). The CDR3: CAGGRGDRQDEQFF. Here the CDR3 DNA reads TGTGCCGGAGGACGTGGGGACAGGCAGGATGAGCAGTTCTTC.

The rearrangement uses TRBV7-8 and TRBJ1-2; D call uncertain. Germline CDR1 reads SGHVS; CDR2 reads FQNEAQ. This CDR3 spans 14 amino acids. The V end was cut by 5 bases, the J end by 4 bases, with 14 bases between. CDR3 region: CASSPLGRGYGYTF. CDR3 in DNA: TGTGCCAGCAGCCCCTTAGGTCGGGGCTATGGCTACACCTTC.

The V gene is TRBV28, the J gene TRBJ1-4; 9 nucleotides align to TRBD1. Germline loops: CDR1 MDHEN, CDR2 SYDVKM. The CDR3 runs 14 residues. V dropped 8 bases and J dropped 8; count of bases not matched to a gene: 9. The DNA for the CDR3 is TGTGCCAGCGGGGGGGGACAGGGAAACGAAAAACTGTTTTTT. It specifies CASGGGQGNEKLFF.

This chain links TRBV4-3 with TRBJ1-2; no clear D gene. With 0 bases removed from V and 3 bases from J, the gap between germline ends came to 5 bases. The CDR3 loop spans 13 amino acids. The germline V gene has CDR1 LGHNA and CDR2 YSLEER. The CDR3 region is CASSQDLDYGYTF. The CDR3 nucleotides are TGCGCCAGCAGCCAAGATTTAGACTATGGCTACACCTTC.

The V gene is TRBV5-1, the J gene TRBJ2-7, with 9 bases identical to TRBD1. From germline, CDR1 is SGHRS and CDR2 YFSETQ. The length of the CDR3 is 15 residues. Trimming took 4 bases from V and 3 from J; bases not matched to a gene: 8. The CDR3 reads CASSPPDRGFYEQYF. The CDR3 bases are TGCGCCAGCAGCCCACCGGACAGGGGCTTCTACGAGCAGTACTTC.